This T cell receptor beta chain was found in a study of blood T cells in healthy people across ages. Every donor provided around 9.3 milliliters of peripheral blood. PCR was performed a second time for about 7 to 12 cycles using a sample-barcoded 5' primer and a J-beta primer mix. Every cDNA molecule bore a tag from a template-switch adaptor containing 12 random nucleotides. Using its own MiXCR run on the 5' RACE reads, TCRdb lists one record per CDR3 protein. Of around 800,000 distinct CDR3 sequences listed, about 55% are singletons. Germline V gene sequence: CDR1 MNHEY, CDR2 SMNVEV (reference sequence). CDR3 length: 16 amino acids. V shed 1 base and J shed 6 bases, with 16 bases lying between them.

The receptor was isolated from a man older than 75 in good health. The sequenced material came from blood. The rearrangement joins TRBV27 to TRBJ2-1; TRBD2 is a possible D gene (5 bases). CDR3 in DNA: TGTGCCAGCAGTTTATACACTAGTAAAGGTGGCAATGAGCAGTTCTTC. It yields the protein CASSLYTSKGGNEQFF.